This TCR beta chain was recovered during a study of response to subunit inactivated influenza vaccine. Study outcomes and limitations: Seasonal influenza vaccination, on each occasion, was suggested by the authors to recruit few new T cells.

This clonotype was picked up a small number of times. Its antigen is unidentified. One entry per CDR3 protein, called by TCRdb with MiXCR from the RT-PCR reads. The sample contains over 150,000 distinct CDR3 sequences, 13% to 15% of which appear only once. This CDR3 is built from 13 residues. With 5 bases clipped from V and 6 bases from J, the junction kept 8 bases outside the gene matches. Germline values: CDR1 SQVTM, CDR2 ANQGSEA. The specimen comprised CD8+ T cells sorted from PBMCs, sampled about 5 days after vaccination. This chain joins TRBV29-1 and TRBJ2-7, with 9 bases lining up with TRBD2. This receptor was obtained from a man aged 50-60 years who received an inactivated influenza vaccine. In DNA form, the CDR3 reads TGCAGCGTTCGGGCTAGCGGGACGGTCGAGCAGTACTTC. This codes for CSVRASGTVEQYF.